The T cell receptor (beta chain) described here comes from a study of somatic mutations in cytotoxic T cells in rheumatoid arthritis. Broader study findings: Statistically, CD8+ T-cell clonality was not significantly distinct between individuals with rheumatoid arthritis and age-matched healthy controls. Unlike healthy controls, rheumatoid arthritis patients had CD8+ clonality that increased with age.

This clone occurred a few times. Its target is unknown. Authors' data handling: Rarely, patient CD8+ clones larger than 1% corresponded to published virus-specific TCRB sequences. The data were produced by immunoSEQ multiplex PCR, yet TCRdb's version contains in-frame clones alone and is incomplete. V, J and clone size were drawn from that table, and D and trimming were deduced from the DNA. The sample consists of over 8,000 clones, more than 65% of them appearing once. Germline assignment: CDR1 SGHDT and CDR2 YYEEEE. The length of the CDR3 is 14 residues. After removal of 3 bases from V and 6 bases from J, the junction contained 6 bases not matched to a gene.

The TCR was taken from an adult with rheumatoid arthritis. The chain couples TRBV5-6 to TRBJ1-1; TRBD1 matches at 9 bases. Sequences were obtained from CD8+ T cells sorted from blood. The CDR3 here is CASSSGTGSAEAFF. The CDR3, as DNA: TGTGCCAGCAGCTCGGGGACAGGGAGCGCTGAAGCTTTCTTT.